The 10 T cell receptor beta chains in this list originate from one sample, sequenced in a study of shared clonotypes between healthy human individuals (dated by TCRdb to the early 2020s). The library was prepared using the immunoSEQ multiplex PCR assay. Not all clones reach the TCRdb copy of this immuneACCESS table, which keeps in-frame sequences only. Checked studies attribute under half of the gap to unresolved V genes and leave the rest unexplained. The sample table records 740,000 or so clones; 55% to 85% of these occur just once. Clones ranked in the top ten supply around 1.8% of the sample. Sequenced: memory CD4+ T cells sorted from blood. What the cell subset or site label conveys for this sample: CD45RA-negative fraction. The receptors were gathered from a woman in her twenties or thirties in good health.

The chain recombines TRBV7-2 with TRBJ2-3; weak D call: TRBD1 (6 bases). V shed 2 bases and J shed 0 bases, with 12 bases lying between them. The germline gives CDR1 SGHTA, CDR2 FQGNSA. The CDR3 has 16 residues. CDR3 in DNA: TGTGCCAGCAGCTTAAGAACAGGGTCGAGCACAGATACGCAGTATTTT. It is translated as CASSLRTGSSTDTQYF.

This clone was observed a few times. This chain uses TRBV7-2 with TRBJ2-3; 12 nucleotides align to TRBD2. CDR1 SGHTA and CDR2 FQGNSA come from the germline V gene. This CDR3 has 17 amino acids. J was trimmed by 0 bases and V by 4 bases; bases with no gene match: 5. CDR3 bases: TGTGCCAGCAGCTCCCGGACTAGCGGGATCAGCACAGATACGCAGTATTTT. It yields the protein CASSSRTSGISTDTQYF.

This CDR3 is CASSYGGPGNTIYF. The CDR3 nucleotides read TGCGCCAGCAGCTACGGGGGGCCTGGAAACACCATATATTTT. The V gene is TRBV5-1, the J gene TRBJ1-3, with D perhaps matching TRBD1 (6 bases). Trimming took off 3 bases at V and 2 bases at J, with 9 bases between the two ends. CDR3 size: 14 residues. Looked up from germline, CDR1 is SGHRS and CDR2 is YFSETQ.

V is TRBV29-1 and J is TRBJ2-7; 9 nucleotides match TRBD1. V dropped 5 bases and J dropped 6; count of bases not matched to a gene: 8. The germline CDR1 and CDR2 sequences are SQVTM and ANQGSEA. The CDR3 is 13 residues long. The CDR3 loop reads CSVTNRGRSEQYF. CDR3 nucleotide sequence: TGCAGCGTTACTAACAGGGGGCGCAGCGAGCAGTACTTC.

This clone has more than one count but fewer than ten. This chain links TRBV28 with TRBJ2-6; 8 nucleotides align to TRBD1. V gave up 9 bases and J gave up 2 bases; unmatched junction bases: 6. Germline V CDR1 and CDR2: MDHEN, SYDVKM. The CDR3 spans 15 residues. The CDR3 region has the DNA TGTGCCAGTAACGTACAGGGGGCTGGGGCCAACGTCCTGACTTTC. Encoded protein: CASNVQGAGANVLTF.

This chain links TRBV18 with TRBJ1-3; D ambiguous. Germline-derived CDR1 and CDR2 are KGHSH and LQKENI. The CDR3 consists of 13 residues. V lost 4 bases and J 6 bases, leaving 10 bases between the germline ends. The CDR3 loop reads CASSQGSENTIYF. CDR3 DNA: TGTGCCAGCTCACAGGGTTCGGAAAACACCATATATTTT.

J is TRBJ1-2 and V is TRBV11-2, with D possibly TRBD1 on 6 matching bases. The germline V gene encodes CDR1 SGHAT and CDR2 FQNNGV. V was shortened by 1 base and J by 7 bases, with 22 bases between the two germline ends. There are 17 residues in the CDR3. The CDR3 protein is CASSLVGLGGRSSGYTF. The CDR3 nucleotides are TGTGCCAGCAGCTTAGTGGGCTTAGGGGGTCGATCGTCTGGCTACACCTTC. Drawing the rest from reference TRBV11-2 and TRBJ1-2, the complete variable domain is EAGVAQSPRYKIIEKRQSVAFWCNPISGHATLYWYQQILGQGPKLLIQFQNNGVVDDSQLPKDRFSAERLKGVDSTLKIQPAKLEDSAVYLCASSLVGLGGRSSGYTFGSGTRLTVV.

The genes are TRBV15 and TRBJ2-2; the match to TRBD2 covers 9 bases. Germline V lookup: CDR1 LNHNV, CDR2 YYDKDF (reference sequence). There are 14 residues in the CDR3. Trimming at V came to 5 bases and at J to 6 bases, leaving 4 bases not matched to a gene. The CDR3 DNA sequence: TGTGCCACCAGCTCCCGGACTAGCGCCGGGGAGCTGTTTTTT. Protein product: CATSSRTSAGELFF.

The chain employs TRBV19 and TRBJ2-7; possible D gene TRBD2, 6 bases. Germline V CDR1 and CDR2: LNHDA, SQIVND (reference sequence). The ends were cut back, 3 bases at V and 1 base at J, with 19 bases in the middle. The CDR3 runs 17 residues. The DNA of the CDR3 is TGTGCCAGTAGTATCCGGGCCGTCGGGAGAGGTTCCTACGAGCAGTACTTC. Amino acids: CASSIRAVGRGSYEQYF.

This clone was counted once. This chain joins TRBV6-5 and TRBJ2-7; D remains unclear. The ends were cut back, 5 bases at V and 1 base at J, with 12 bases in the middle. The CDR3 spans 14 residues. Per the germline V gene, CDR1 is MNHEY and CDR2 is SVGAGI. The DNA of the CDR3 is TGTGCCAGCAGTCCCCGGGCGGTATCCTACGAGCAGTACTTC. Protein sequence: CASSPRAVSYEQYF.